A selection of T cell receptor beta chains follows, all from one sample in a study of T-cell reconstitution after alpha-beta-depleted transplantation in children. MiXCR, applied by TCRdb to the PCR reads, yields one record per CDR3 protein. The data hold some 200,000 distinct CDR3 sequences, with just over 14% observed a single time. The input for sequencing was PBMCs from the stem cell graft donor, taken from the stem cell graft. The receptors were gathered from a human donor who donated a stem cell graft to a child with acute lymphoblastic leukemia. CDR3s include the opening cysteine and the closing phenylalanine or tryptophan. D genes are given only for firm matches. Clone size is given for some rows only: seen once, a few or many times, or a class if the clone is expanded.

abundance	v_gene	j_gene	d_gene	CDR3nt	CDR3aa
many	TRBV5-4	TRBJ2-3	TRBD2	TGTGCCAGCAGCTTGGCCCGGGGAGCGGGAGTTTACACAGATACGCAGTATTTT	CASSLARGAGVYTDTQYF
many	TRBV7-2	TRBJ1-4	NA	TGTGCCAGCAGCGCAAATCCAGGCGATGAAAAACTGTTTTTT	CASSANPGDEKLFF
many	TRBV20-1	TRBJ2-3	NA	TGCAGTGCTATTGGGGCGGGGGATACGCAGTATTTT	CSAIGAGDTQYF
many	TRBV7-9	TRBJ2-1	TRBD2	TGTGCCAGCAGCCCCTATAGCGGGAGGGCCGGATACAATGAGCAGTTCTTC	CASSPYSGRAGYNEQFF
many	TRBV27	TRBJ2-7	TRBD1	TGTGCCAGCAGTTTATCCCGGGACAGGGGTTATGAGCAGTACTTC	CASSLSRDRGYEQYF
many	TRBV5-1	TRBJ1-5	NA	TGCGCCAGCAGCTTGCTACCAACCCCGAGGGATAGCAATCAGCCCCAGCATTTT	CASSLLPTPRDSNQPQHF
NA	TRBV10-2	TRBJ2-7	TRBD1	TGCGCCAGCAGCCGACAGGGAGTGGGATCCTACGAGCAGTACTTC	CASSRQGVGSYEQYF
NA	TRBV20-1	TRBJ1-2	NA	TGCAGTGCTAGAGATTTAGGGGATTATGGCTACACCTTC	CSARDLGDYGYTF
many	TRBV5-6	TRBJ1-5	NA	TGTGCCAGCAGCTTTCGAGGGGTTGATCAGCCCCAGCATTTT	CASSFRGVDQPQHF
many	TRBV5-1	TRBJ2-7	TRBD1	TGCGCCAGCAGCAAAAGCACAGGGGGCTGCTACGAGCAGTACTTC	CASSKSTGGCYEQYF
few	TRBV20-1	TRBJ2-7	TRBD2	TGCAGTGCTAGAGATAGGGTAGCGGGAGAAGTGACCTACGAGCAGTACTTC	CSARDRVAGEVTYEQYF
many	TRBV9	TRBJ1-3	NA	TGTGCCAGCAGCGTAGATTTGGTTGGAAACACCATATATTTT	CASSVDLVGNTIYF
many	TRBV5-1	TRBJ1-2	TRBD1	TGCGCCAGCACGGGGGACAGTTTGTACTATGGCTACACCTTC	CASTGDSLYYGYTF
many	TRBV29-1	TRBJ1-1	TRBD1	TGCAGCGTACAGGGGGTGAACACTGAAGCTTTCTTT	CSVQGVNTEAFF